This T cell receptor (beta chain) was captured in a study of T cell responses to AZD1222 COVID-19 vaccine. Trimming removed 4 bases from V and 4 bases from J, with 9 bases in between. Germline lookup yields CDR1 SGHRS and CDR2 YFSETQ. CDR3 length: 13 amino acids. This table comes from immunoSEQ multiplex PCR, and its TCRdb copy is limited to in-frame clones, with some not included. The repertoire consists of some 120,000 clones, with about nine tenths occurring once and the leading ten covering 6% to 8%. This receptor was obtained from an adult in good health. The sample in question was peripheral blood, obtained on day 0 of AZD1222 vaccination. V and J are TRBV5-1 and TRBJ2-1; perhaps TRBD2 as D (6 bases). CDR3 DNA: TGCGCCAGCAGCCCAGGACTATACAATGAGCAGTTCTTC. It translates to CASSPGLYNEQFF.